This TCR beta chain was obtained from a study of blood T cell repertoires in COVID-19. Study in general: Acute-phase and convalescent COVID-19 samples originated in the United States, Italy and Spain. In each case, the material was cDNA or gDNA derived from T cells, B-cell-depleted T cells, or PBMCs.

From germline, CDR1 is LNHDA and CDR2 SQIVND (reference sequence). V lost 2 bases to trimming and J lost 7 bases; unmatched junction nucleotides: 11. The CDR3 is made up of 16 amino acids. Authors' data handling: Nucleated cell number was recorded as an estimate derived from reference gene primer amplification. The assay was immunoSEQ multiplex PCR, and TCRdb's table has in-frame clones only and misses some. V and J calls plus clone size are reproduced from that table; the DNA served to infer D and trimming. The table shows 650,000 to 800,000 clones, with 80% to 90% occurring only once. The chain joins TRBV19 to TRBJ1-2; 9 nucleotides agree with TRBD1. Input material: peripheral blood. The receptor comes from a woman between 18 and 30 years old with acute or convalescent COVID-19. CDR3 coding DNA: TGTGCCAGTAGTATACCGGGACAGGGAGTCGCCGGTGGCTACACCTTC. Translated: CASSIPGQGVAGGYTF.